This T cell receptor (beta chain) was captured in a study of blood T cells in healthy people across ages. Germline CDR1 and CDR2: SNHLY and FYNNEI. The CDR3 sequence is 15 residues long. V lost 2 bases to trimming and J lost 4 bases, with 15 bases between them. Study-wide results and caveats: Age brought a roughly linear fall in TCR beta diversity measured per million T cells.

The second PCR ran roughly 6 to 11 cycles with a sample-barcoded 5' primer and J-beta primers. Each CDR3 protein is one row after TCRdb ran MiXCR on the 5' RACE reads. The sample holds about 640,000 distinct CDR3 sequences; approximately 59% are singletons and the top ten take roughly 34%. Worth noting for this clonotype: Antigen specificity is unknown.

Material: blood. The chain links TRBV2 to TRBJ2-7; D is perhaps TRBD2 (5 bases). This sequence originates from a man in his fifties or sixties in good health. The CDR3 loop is CASSESGTWTYEQYF. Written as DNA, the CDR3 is TGTGCCAGCAGTGAATCGGGCACCTGGACTTACGAGCAGTACTTC.